Below, 16 T cell receptor beta chains from the same sample are listed, as sequenced in a study of shared clonotypes between healthy human individuals. CD45RO-negative cells were positively selected for CCR7, leaving out terminally differentiated effector memory CD45RA+ cells. Produced via immunoSEQ multiplex PCR; TCRdb's table is partial and in-frame only. Of a few million clones listed, over 85% are singletons. Sequencing used naive CD8+ T cells from PBMCs. The receptors derive from a man aged 18 to 30 in good health. Some clones in this sample may be carry-over from other donors' samples.

The genes are TRBV6-6 and TRBJ1-4, with D perhaps matching TRBD1 (5 bases). Between the trimmed V and J ends, which lost 5 bases and 8 bases, there was a span of 15 bases. The CDR3 spans 14 residues. CDR1 and CDR2 (germline): MNHNY, SVGAGI (reference sequence). The CDR3 DNA reads TGTGCCAGCAGTCCCGGGACCTGGGCAGAAAAACTGTTTTTT. Its protein product is CASSPGTWAEKLFF.

With respect to this clone: This sample includes further DNA sequences coding for the same CDR3. This chain uses TRBV7-9 with TRBJ1-3, with no clear D. Germline CDR1 SEHNR, CDR2 FQNEAQ (reference sequence). The CDR3 totals 12 residues. Between the trimmed V and J ends, which lost 7 bases and 4 bases, there was a span of 8 bases. The CDR3 spells CASTFSGNTIYF. CDR3 nucleotides: TGTGCCAGCACTTTCTCGGGAAACACCATATATTTT.

This clone was found once. This chain uses TRBV13 with TRBJ2-3; 9 bases map to TRBD2. From germline, CDR1 is PRHDT and CDR2 FYEKMQ (reference sequence). This CDR3 is built from 18 residues. The J segment lost 4 bases and the V segment lost 4 bases, leaving 15 bases of the junction unmatched. The CDR3 spells CASSSTFISSGRSDTQYF. In DNA form, the CDR3 reads TGTGCCAGCAGCTCGACCTTTATCTCCAGCGGGAGGTCAGATACGCAGTATTTT.

A remark on this clone: Different DNA sequences within this sample yield the same CDR3. This rearrangement joins TRBV7-9 to TRBJ2-1, with 12 bases matching TRBD2. Germline V lookup: CDR1 SEHNR, CDR2 FQNEAQ (reference sequence). The CDR3 has 15 amino acids. With 5 bases clipped from V and 4 bases from J, the junction kept 3 bases outside the gene matches. The CDR3 here is CASSPLAGGYNEQFF. CDR3 bases: TGTGCCAGCAGCCCCCTAGCGGGAGGGTACAATGAGCAGTTCTTC.

About this clone: Different DNA sequences within this sample yield the same CDR3. The rearrangement links TRBV7-9 to TRBJ2-3; 9 bases fit TRBD2. CDR1 and CDR2 (germline): SEHNR, FQNEAQ (reference sequence). J was trimmed by 6 bases and V by 3 bases; bases with no gene match: 4. The CDR3 sequence is 14 residues long. The CDR3 is CASSLGLATDTQYF. In nucleotides, the CDR3 is TGTGCCAGCAGCTTGGGACTAGCCACGGATACGCAGTATTTT.

The chain employs TRBV27 and TRBJ2-7; TRBD2 is a possible D gene (6 bases). The length of the CDR3 is 14 residues. Germline V gives CDR1 MNHEY, CDR2 SMNVEV (reference sequence). V was cut by 3 bases and J by 6 bases, with 15 bases left in between. The chain's CDR3 is CASSLIGGGVEQYF. In DNA form, the CDR3 reads TGTGCCAGCAGTTTGATTGGCGGAGGGGTCGAGCAGTACTTC.

V and J are TRBV11-2 and TRBJ2-7, with TRBD2 identical over 9 bases. The trim removed 4 bases at V and 6 bases at J, leaving 16 bases unmatched. Germline CDR1 reads SGHAT; CDR2 reads FQNNGV. CDR3 length: 17 amino acids. The CDR3 DNA reads TGTGCCAGCAGCTACCCCCCCGTGGTAGCGGGAGACGCCGAGCAGTACTTC. Encoded protein: CASSYPPVVAGDAEQYF.

The genes are TRBV27 and TRBJ1-2; 7 bases are a match to TRBD1. Germline assignment: CDR1 MNHEY and CDR2 SMNVEV (reference sequence). The junction had 7 bases not matched to a gene; V was cut back by 6 bases and J by 0 bases. This CDR3 spans 15 amino acids. CDR3 sequence (DNA): TGTGCCAGCAGACCCCGGGACAGATCTAACTATGGCTACACCTTC. Its protein product is CASRPRDRSNYGYTF.

This clone showed up just a few times. CDR3 DNA sequence: TGTGCCAGCAGCGAACCAGGGGCCGGGGAGCTGTTTTTT. It is translated as CASSEPGAGELFF. The chain links TRBV7-9 to TRBJ2-2, with D possibly matching TRBD1 (6 bases). The CDR3 has 13 residues. The germline V gene encodes CDR1 SEHNR and CDR2 FQNEAQ (reference sequence). Trimming cost V 5 bases and J 6 bases, with 10 bases left between them.

V gene TRBV9 combines with J gene TRBJ2-7, with D maybe TRBD1 (5 bases). Trimming took off 0 bases at V and 4 bases at J, with 8 bases between the two ends. The CDR3 runs to 13 residues. Germline V CDR1 and CDR2: SGDLS, YYNGEE. The CDR3 coding sequence is TGTGCCAGCAGCGTAGGGACACCGTACGAGCAGTACTTC. Translated: CASSVGTPYEQYF.

The chain recombines TRBV5-6 with TRBJ2-7; D is uncertain. V lost 3 bases and J 4 bases, leaving 17 bases between the germline ends. Germline CDR1 reads SGHDT; CDR2 reads YYEEEE. The CDR3 covers 15 residues. The CDR3 DNA reads as TGTGCCAGCAGCTCCGCTGGACGTATTGGTTACGAGCAGTACTTC. Encoded protein: CASSSAGRIGYEQYF.

The gene calls are TRBV7-2 and TRBJ2-5; D gene uncertain. V gave up 1 base and J gave up 0 bases, with 6 bases separating them. CDR3 length equals 14 residues. Germline CDR1 and CDR2: SGHTA and FQGNSA. Written as DNA, the CDR3 is TGTGCCAGCAGCTTAGGGCCGTACCAAGAGACCCAGTACTTC. This gives the protein CASSLGPYQETQYF.

This clone was picked up one time. The chain combines TRBV5-5 with TRBJ2-7; D is ambiguous. V shed 5 bases and J shed 3 bases, with 9 bases lying between them. This CDR3 is 12 amino acids long. CDR1 SGHKS and CDR2 YYEKEE come from the germline V gene (reference sequence). CDR3: CASSPDLYEQYF. In DNA form, the CDR3 reads TGTGCCAGCAGTCCGGACCTCTACGAGCAGTACTTC.

This CDR3 reads CASSLGLSLNQPQHF. The DNA of the CDR3 is TGTGCCAGCAGTTTAGGGCTCAGCCTCAATCAGCCCCAGCATTTT. The chain couples TRBV28 to TRBJ1-5, with no clear D. V was clipped by 2 bases and J by 3 bases, with 11 bases between them. Per the germline V gene, CDR1 is MDHEN and CDR2 is SYDVKM. CDR3 length: 15 residues.

The CDR3 DNA reads as TGTGCCAGCAGCCCCTTGTCTAGCGGGCAGAAAGAGACCCAGTACTTC. Translating it yields CASSPLSSGQKETQYF. The chain employs TRBV7-9 and TRBJ2-5; 8 bases are shared with TRBD2. Germline assignment: CDR1 SEHNR and CDR2 FQNEAQ (reference sequence). V lost 5 bases to trimming and J lost 3 bases; unmatched junction nucleotides: 11. This CDR3 region has 16 residues.

The chain joins TRBV27 to TRBJ2-3; TRBD1 matches at 7 bases. Germline values: CDR1 MNHEY, CDR2 SMNVEV (reference sequence). The junction had 7 bases not matched to a gene; V was cut back by 1 base and J by 0 bases. The CDR3 contains 17 residues. CDR3 protein: CASSLLTGETSTDTQYF. The CDR3 nucleotides are TGTGCCAGCAGTTTATTAACAGGGGAAACGAGCACAGATACGCAGTATTTT.